These 11 T cell receptor beta chains were all obtained from the same sample, sequenced in a study of CD8 T cells in ankylosing spondylitis. Each CDR3 protein gets one entry after TCRdb re-called the 5' RACE reads with MiXCR. The repertoire holds roughly 160,000 distinct CDR3 sequences, roughly 10% seen once, with more than 12% in the top ten. Sequencing was carried out using blood, either unsorted or a sorted T cell fraction (not recorded which). These receptors originate from a female donor with ankylosing spondylitis or in good health (not recorded which).

This clonotype was picked up many times. The chain uses TRBV5-1 and TRBJ1-4, with D possibly matching TRBD1 (6 bases). This CDR3 is built from 14 residues. V was shortened by 4 bases and J by 7 bases, with 14 bases between the two germline ends. Germline values: CDR1 SGHRS, CDR2 YFSETQ. The CDR3 loop is CASSLGGASEKLFF. The CDR3 DNA is TGCGCCAGCAGCCTAGGGGGGGCAAGTGAAAAACTGTTTTTT.

The V call is TRBV21-1, the J call TRBJ2-4; the table assigns TRBD1, which was not confirmed against the DNA. TRBV21-1 is labeled a pseudogene. This CDR3 has 17 amino acids. This CDR3 is CASSEGQGYRAKNIQYF. The DNA for the CDR3 is TGTGCCAGCAGCGAAGGACAGGGATATAGGGCCAAAAACATTCAGTACTTC.

This clonotype was seen at least ten times. The V gene is TRBV7-9, the J gene TRBJ2-1; unclear D gene. V lost 6 bases and J lost 4, with 16 bases in between. Germline CDR1 is SEHNR and CDR2 is FQNEAQ (reference sequence). The CDR3 runs to 15 residues. The CDR3 nucleotides are TGTGCCAGCAGTCCAAAGACATCCCTGTACAATGAGCAGTTCTTC. It translates to CASSPKTSLYNEQFF.

This clonotype was observed a few times. The chain couples TRBV6-1 to TRBJ1-6, with 9 bases fitting TRBD1. The CDR3 extends over 15 amino acids. After removal of 6 bases from V and 7 bases from J, the junction contained 7 bases not matched to a gene. Germline CDR1 reads MNHNS; CDR2 reads SASEGT. This CDR3 reads CASRGRDRENSPLHF. DNA of the CDR3: TGTGCCAGCAGAGGCCGGGACAGGGAAAATTCACCCCTCCACTTT.

V gene TRBV6-2 or TRBV6-3 combines with J gene TRBJ1-1; TRBD1 matches at 9 bases. Trimming cost V 0 bases and J 1 base; bases outside gene matches: 3. Germline CDR1 is MNHEY and CDR2 is SVGEGT. CDR3 size: 16 residues. The CDR3: CASSYSGTGKNTEAFF. CDR3 DNA: TGTGCCAGCAGTTACTCCGGGACAGGGAAGAACACTGAAGCTTTCTTT.

The sample holds a few counts of this clonotype. The V and J genes are TRBV27 and TRBJ2-2; 11 bases align to TRBD2. The CDR3 extends over 18 amino acids. Looked up from germline, CDR1 is MNHEY and CDR2 is SMNVEV (reference sequence). With V trimmed by 2 bases and J by 1 base, 6 bases remained unmatched. The chain's CDR3 is CASSLTLGLAGNTGELFF. As DNA, the CDR3 is TGTGCCAGCAGTTTAACCCTTGGACTAGCGGGGAACACCGGGGAGCTGTTTTTT.

The rearrangement joins TRBV7-9 to TRBJ1-2; D is perhaps TRBD1 (5 bases). CDR1 and CDR2 from the germline V gene are SEHNR and FQNEAQ (reference sequence). The CDR3 spans 13 residues. V dropped 3 bases and J dropped 7 bases, with 12 bases sitting between them. The CDR3 spells CASSFSGTGGYTF. CDR3 DNA: TGTGCCAGCAGCTTTTCCGGGACGGGTGGCTACACCTTC. Supplemented by reference TRBV7-9 and TRBJ1-2, the full variable domain reads DTGVSQNPRHKITKRGQNVTFRCDPISEHNRLYWYRQTLGQGPEFLTYFQNEAQLEKSRLLSDRFSAERPKGSFSTLEIQRTEQGDSAMYLCASSFSGTGGYTFGSGTRLTVV.

Ten or more counts support this clonotype. V usage is TRBV5-1 and J usage is TRBJ2-7, with D perhaps TRBD1 (7 bases). V lost 4 bases and J lost 0, with 14 bases in between. Per the germline V gene, CDR1 is SGHRS and CDR2 is YFSETQ. This CDR3 region has 15 residues. For the CDR3, the DNA is TGCGCCAGCAGCGGAGGGGACAGAAGCTCCTACGAGCAGTACTTC. Its protein is CASSGGDRSSYEQYF.

This clonotype occurred many times. The rearrangement joins TRBV5-1 to TRBJ1-2, with a weak D call TRBD1 (6 bases). There are 12 residues in the CDR3. The V and J ends lost 5 bases and 6 bases respectively, with 11 bases between them. Germline CDR1 and CDR2: SGHRS and YFSETQ. The CDR3 region has the DNA TGCGCCAGCAGTCTGACAGGCAATGGCTACACCTTC. Protein product: CASSLTGNGYTF.

This clonotype occurred a few times. V is TRBV11-2 and J is TRBJ1-2, with D hard to call. Germline CDR1 and CDR2: SGHAT and FQNNGV. V was trimmed by 1 base and J by 7 bases, leaving 13 bases between them. CDR3 length equals 14 residues. The DNA for the CDR3 is TGTGCCAGCAGCTTAGTACCCGCGGGTTCTGGCTACACCTTC. Amino acid sequence: CASSLVPAGSGYTF.

V and J are TRBV4-3 and TRBJ2-7; 8 nucleotides agree with TRBD1. V shed 1 base, J shed 4 bases, and the junction held 6 bases outside the gene matches. The CDR3 contains 15 residues. Germline-derived CDR1 and CDR2 are LGHNA and YSLEER. DNA for the CDR3: TGCGCCAGCAGCCAAGGTCACAGGGGGGATTACGAGCAGTACTTC. Protein product: CASSQGHRGDYEQYF.